The clone carrying this T cell receptor (beta chain) occurred a few times. These data are taken from a study of blood T cell repertoires in COVID-19. Study overall: From T cells, B-cell-depleted T cells, or PBMCs came the material, which was cDNA or gDNA.

Trimming removed 2 bases at V and 3 bases at J, with 8 bases between. The CDR3 is made up of 13 amino acids. Germline lookup yields CDR1 MDHEN and CDR2 SYDVKM. Profiled with immunoSEQ multiplex PCR; TCRdb holds only in-frame clones, not every one. The sample contains about 42,000 clones, over 80% of which appear only once. What was sequenced was peripheral blood. The receptor was isolated from a man aged 45-65 years with active COVID-19. The chain has TRBV28 and TRBJ2-7; perhaps TRBD1 as D (6 bases). In DNA form, the CDR3 reads TGTGCCAGCAGTTTAAACAGGGACTACGAGCAGTACTTC. It yields the protein CASSLNRDYEQYF.